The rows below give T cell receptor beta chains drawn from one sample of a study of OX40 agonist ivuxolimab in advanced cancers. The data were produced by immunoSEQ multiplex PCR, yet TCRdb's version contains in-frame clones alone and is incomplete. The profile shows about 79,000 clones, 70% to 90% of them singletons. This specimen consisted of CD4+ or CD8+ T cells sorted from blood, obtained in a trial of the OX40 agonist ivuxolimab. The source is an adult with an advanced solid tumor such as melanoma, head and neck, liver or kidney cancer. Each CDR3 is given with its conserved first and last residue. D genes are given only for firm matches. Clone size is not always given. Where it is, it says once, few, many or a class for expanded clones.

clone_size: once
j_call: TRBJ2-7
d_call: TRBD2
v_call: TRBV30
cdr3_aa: CAWSIAGSYEQYF
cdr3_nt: TGTGCCTGGAGTATAGCGGGTTCCTACGAGCAGTACTTC

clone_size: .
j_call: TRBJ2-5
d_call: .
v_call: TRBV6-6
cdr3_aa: CASSYNSAGEETQYF
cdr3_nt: TGTGCCAGCAGTTATAATTCGGCAGGGGAAGAGACCCAGTACTTC

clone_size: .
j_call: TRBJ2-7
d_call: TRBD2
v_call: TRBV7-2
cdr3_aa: CASSSSGIWTYEQYF
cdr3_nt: TGTGCCAGCAGCTCGAGCGGGATATGGACCTACGAGCAGTACTTC

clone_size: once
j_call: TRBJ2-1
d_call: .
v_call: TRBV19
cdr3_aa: CASSTQVRQAPREQFF
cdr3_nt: TGTGCCAGTAGTACCCAGGTTCGGCAAGCACCACGGGAGCAGTTCTTC

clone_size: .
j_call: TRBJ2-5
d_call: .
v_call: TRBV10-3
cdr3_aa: CAISGRGQETQYF
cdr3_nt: TGTGCCATCAGTGGCAGGGGTCAAGAGACCCAGTACTTC

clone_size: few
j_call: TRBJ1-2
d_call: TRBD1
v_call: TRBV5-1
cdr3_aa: CASAGTASYGYTF
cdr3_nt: TGCGCCAGCGCTGGGACAGCCAGCTATGGCTACACCTTC

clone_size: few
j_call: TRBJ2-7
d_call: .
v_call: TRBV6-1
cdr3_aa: CASSPGGRTYEQYF
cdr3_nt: TGTGCCAGCAGCCCGGGGGGCCGGACCTACGAGCAGTACTTC

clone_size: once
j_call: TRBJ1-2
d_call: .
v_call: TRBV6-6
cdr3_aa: CASSYGGGYTF
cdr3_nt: TGTGCCAGCAGTTACGGGGGCGGCTACACCTTC

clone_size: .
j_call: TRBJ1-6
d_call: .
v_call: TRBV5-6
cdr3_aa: CASSLYMPNGYNSPLHF
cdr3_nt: TGTGCCAGCAGCCTTTACATGCCCAACGGATATAATTCACCCCTCCACTTT

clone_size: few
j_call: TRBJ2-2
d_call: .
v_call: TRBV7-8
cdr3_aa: CASRGTVGPRAGELFF
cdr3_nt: TGTGCCAGCCGAGGAACTGTGGGACCCAGGGCCGGGGAGCTGTTTTTT

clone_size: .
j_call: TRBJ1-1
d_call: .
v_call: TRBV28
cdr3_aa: CASSPPPFF
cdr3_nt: TGTGCCAGCAGCCCCCCCCCTTTCTTT

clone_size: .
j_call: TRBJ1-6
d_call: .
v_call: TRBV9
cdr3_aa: CASSEDAATDSPLHF
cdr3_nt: TGTGCCAGCAGCGAGGACGCAGCAACGGACTCACCCCTCCACTTT

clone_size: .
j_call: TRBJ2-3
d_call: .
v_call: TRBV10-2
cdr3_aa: CASSVVGSPVTDTQYF
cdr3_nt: TGCGCCAGCAGTGTAGTGGGATCGCCGGTTACAGATACGCAGTATTTT

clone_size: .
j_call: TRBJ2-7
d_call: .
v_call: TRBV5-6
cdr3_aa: CASSLDFGATEPEQYF
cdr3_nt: TGTGCCAGCAGCTTGGACTTTGGGGCCACTGAGCCCGAGCAGTACTTC

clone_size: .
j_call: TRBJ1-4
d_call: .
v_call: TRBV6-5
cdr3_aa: CASSYSGPRKEKLFF
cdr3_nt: TGTGCCAGCAGCTACTCCGGGCCCAGAAAGGAAAAACTGTTTTTT

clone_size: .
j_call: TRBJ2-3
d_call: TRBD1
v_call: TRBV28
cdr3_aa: CASSPRTGNLDTQYF
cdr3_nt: TGTGCCAGCAGTCCAAGGACAGGGAATCTGGATACGCAGTATTTT

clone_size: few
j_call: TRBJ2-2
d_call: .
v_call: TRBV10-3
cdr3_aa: CAISVGGELFF
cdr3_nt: TGTGCCATCAGTGTAGGGGGGGAGCTGTTTTTT

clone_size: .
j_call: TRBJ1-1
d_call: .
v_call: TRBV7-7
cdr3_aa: CASSLDQGTEAFF
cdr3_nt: TGTGCTAGCAGCTTGGATCAGGGGACTGAAGCTTTCTTT

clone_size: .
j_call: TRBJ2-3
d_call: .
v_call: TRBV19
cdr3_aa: CASSKSSTDTQYF
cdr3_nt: TGTGCCAGTAGCAAATCTAGCACAGATACGCAGTATTTT

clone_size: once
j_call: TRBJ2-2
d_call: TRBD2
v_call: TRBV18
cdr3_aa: CASSPLAGDTGELFF
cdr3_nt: TGTGCCAGCTCACCCCTAGCGGGGGACACCGGGGAGCTGTTTTTT

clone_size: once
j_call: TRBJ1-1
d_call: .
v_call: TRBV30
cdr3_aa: CAWVGQTNTEAFF
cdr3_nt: TGTGCCTGGGTAGGACAGACAAACACTGAAGCTTTCTTT

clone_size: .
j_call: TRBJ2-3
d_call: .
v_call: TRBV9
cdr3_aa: CASSVATTGFLSTDTQYF
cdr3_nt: TGTGCCAGCAGCGTAGCTACGACAGGTTTCCTTAGCACAGATACGCAGTATTTT